The clone carrying this T cell receptor (beta chain) has just one count. Its antigen is undetermined. The data belong to a study of radiotherapy plus CTLA-4 blockade in lung cancer. Overall study: Objective responses were recorded in less than 20% of patients, with disease control recorded in 25% to 35%. Whole-study findings and limits: Peripheral blood showed expansion of tumor-derived TCR clones after radiotherapy and ipilimumab.

Using immunoSEQ multiplex PCR, the repertoire was profiled, and TCRdb retains in-frame clones only, with some absent. The data show about 43,000 clones, with roughly 67% seen just once and roughly 25% held by the top ten. Germline CDR1 is SEHNR and CDR2 is FQNEAQ (reference sequence). This CDR3 has 15 residues. With 4 bases clipped from V and 3 bases from J, the junction kept 7 bases outside the gene matches. This specimen consisted of peripheral blood, obtained from a patient treated with radiotherapy plus ipilimumab. The chain combines TRBV7-9 with TRBJ2-7; TRBD1 matches at 9 bases. This TCR came from a human donor with non-small cell lung cancer who had a partial response to radiotherapy plus ipilimumab. CDR3 sequence: CASSSGQGPSYEQYF. CDR3 nucleotides: TGTGCCAGCAGCTCAGGACAGGGGCCTAGCTACGAGCAGTACTTC.